The 24 T cell receptor beta chains reported below all come from one sample, sequenced in a study of OX40 agonist ivuxolimab in advanced cancers. Sequencing used immunoSEQ multiplex PCR; TCRdb keeps in-frame clones, though not all of them. The table has about 68,000 clones, 65% to 90% seen once; the top ten hold more than 1.4%. The specimen was CD4+ or CD8+ T cells sorted from blood, collected in a trial of the OX40 agonist ivuxolimab. The receptors stem from an adult with an advanced solid tumor such as melanoma, head and neck, liver or kidney cancer.

The V and J genes are TRBV6-1 and TRBJ2-5; 10 bases align to TRBD1. CDR1 MNHNS and CDR2 SASEGT come from the germline V gene. This CDR3 has 15 residues. The V and J ends lost 5 bases and 5 bases, in that order; junction bases with no gene match: 8. The CDR3 DNA follows: TGTGCCAGCAGTTCCACTGGGACAGGGGCGGAGACCCAGTACTTC. Protein product: CASSSTGTGAETQYF.

The chain recombines TRBV30 with TRBJ2-1; unclear D gene. Germline V gene sequence: CDR1 GTSNPN, CDR2 SVGIG (reference sequence). The CDR3 totals 13 residues. V was pared by 4 bases and J by 6 bases, with 13 bases between. CDR3 coding DNA: TGTGCCTGGACCCCCATCGTTGGCAATGAGCAGTTCTTC. As protein: CAWTPIVGNEQFF.

The genes are TRBV6-1 and TRBJ2-3, with 11 bases matching TRBD2. The junction had 7 bases not matched to a gene; V was cut back by 0 bases and J by 8 bases. This CDR3 has 16 amino acids. Germline assignment: CDR1 MNHNS and CDR2 SASEGT. The CDR3 nucleotides are TGTGCCAGCAGTGAAGCCGCTAGCGGGGGGCAGAGTACGCAGTATTTT. It encodes CASSEAASGGQSTQYF.

The chain's CDR3 is CASSTGEASSAFF. The CDR3 DNA reads as TGTGCCAGCAGTACAGGGGAAGCATCGAGTGCTTTCTTT. The V and J genes are TRBV6-6 and TRBJ1-1; 7 nucleotides line up with TRBD1. J was trimmed by 11 bases and V by 5 bases; bases with no gene match: 11. The CDR3 totals 13 residues. Per the germline V gene, CDR1 is MNHNY and CDR2 is SVGAGI (reference sequence).

V gene TRBV19 combines with J gene TRBJ1-1; D unclear. There are 14 residues in the CDR3. With 5 bases removed from V and 1 base from J, the gap between germline ends came to 11 bases. Looked up from germline, CDR1 is LNHDA and CDR2 is SQIVND (reference sequence). CDR3 amino acids: CASSLGLGNTEAFF. The CDR3 region has the DNA TGTGCCAGTAGTTTGGGGTTGGGGAACACTGAAGCTTTCTTT.

The CDR3 region has the DNA TGCGCCAGCAGCTTGTCGGATCAGAGCTCCTATAATTCACCCCTCCACTTT. Its translation is CASSLSDQSSYNSPLHF. The rearrangement joins TRBV5-1 to TRBJ1-6; D uncertain. Germline assignment: CDR1 SGHRS and CDR2 YFSETQ. Trimming stripped 1 base from V and 0 bases from J, with 11 bases between. This CDR3 has 17 amino acids.

The V and J genes are TRBV28 and TRBJ1-4, with D perhaps TRBD1 (6 bases). Germline assignment: CDR1 MDHEN and CDR2 SYDVKM. CDR3 length: 13 amino acids. Trimming took 4 bases from V and 11 from J, leaving 14 bases between them. Here the CDR3 reads CASSSPPGAKLFF. The CDR3 coding sequence is TGTGCCAGCAGTTCCCCTCCGGGGGCCAAACTGTTTTTT.

This chain connects TRBV28 to TRBJ1-1; D is possibly TRBD1 (5 bases). Germline-derived CDR1 and CDR2 are MDHEN and SYDVKM. The CDR3 sequence is 14 residues long. V lost 3 bases to trimming and J lost 2 bases, with 10 bases between them. CDR3 in amino acids: CASSLAGSNTEAFF. Written as DNA, the CDR3 is TGTGCCAGCAGTTTGGCAGGGTCAAACACTGAAGCTTTCTTT.

V is TRBV6-5 and J is TRBJ1-2; D gene uncertain. Trimming left V 6 bases short and J 4 bases short, with 6 bases between. Germline V gene sequence: CDR1 MNHEY, CDR2 SVGAGI. The CDR3 contains 11 residues. The CDR3 sequence: CASSDRYGYTF. The CDR3 nucleotides are TGTGCCAGCAGCGACCGCTATGGCTACACCTTC.

This chain connects TRBV6-1 to TRBJ1-1; no firm D call. Germline V CDR1 and CDR2: MNHNS, SASEGT. The CDR3 extends over 10 amino acids. V was cut by 8 bases and J by 7 bases, with 8 bases left in between. CDR3 nucleotides: TGTGCCAGCGACATTGGTGAAGCTTTCTTT. It is translated as CASDIGEAFF.

The V and J genes are TRBV25-1 and TRBJ2-7, with TRBD1 as a possible D gene (6 bases). Trimming shortened V by 8 bases and J by 5 bases, and 19 bases separated the two germline ends. Per the germline V gene, CDR1 is MGHDK and CDR2 is SYGVNS. The CDR3 consists of 14 residues. As DNA, the CDR3 is TGTGCCAGCGCCACAGGGCCAATTTGGGACGAGCAGTACTTC. Protein product: CASATGPIWDEQYF.

The chain employs TRBV6-6 and TRBJ2-3; TRBD2 is a possible D gene (6 bases). V was trimmed by 2 bases and J by 6 bases, leaving 12 bases between them. This CDR3 spans 14 amino acids. CDR1 MNHNY and CDR2 SVGAGI come from the germline V gene (reference sequence). CDR3 bases: TGTGCCAGCAGTTACGATAGGGCGGGGGATACGCAGTATTTT. It is translated as CASSYDRAGDTQYF.

The rearrangement uses TRBV6-5 and TRBJ2-5, with D unclear. The germline V and J ends were trimmed by 0 bases and 3 bases, with 2 bases remaining between them. The CDR3 has 12 amino acids. Germline lookup yields CDR1 MNHEY and CDR2 SVGAGI. The CDR3 protein is CASSYSKETQYF. The CDR3 DNA sequence: TGTGCCAGCAGTTACTCGAAAGAGACCCAGTACTTC.

This clone has a handful of counts. The V call is TRBV7-2, the J call TRBJ2-5, with TRBD1 identical over 10 bases. V dropped 6 bases and J dropped 5; count of bases not matched to a gene: 12. CDR1 is SGHTA and CDR2 is FQGNSA in the germline V gene. CDR3 length: 16 amino acids. The DNA of the CDR3 is TGTGCCAGCAGAACAGGAGACAGGGGGCTAGAGGAGACCCAGTACTTC. It codes for CASRTGDRGLEETQYF.

V usage is TRBV29-1 and J usage is TRBJ1-2; D remains ambiguous. V dropped 3 bases and J dropped 6 bases, with 17 bases sitting between them. Germline V CDR1 and CDR2: SQVTM, ANQGSEA. The CDR3 is 14 amino acids. The CDR3 reads CSVDGAVASHGYTF. Here the CDR3 DNA reads TGCAGCGTTGACGGTGCGGTAGCCAGTCATGGCTACACCTTC.

V gene TRBV19 combines with J gene TRBJ1-4; D is unclear. The V end lost 3 bases, the J end lost 7 bases, and 15 bases lay between the germline ends. From germline, CDR1 is LNHDA and CDR2 SQIVND (reference sequence). The CDR3 is 15 amino acids. The CDR3: CASSIVQVPGEKLFF. CDR3 coding DNA: TGTGCCAGTAGTATTGTTCAGGTCCCGGGTGAAAAACTGTTTTTT.

V and J are TRBV5-1 and TRBJ1-5; the D gene is possibly TRBD1 (5 bases). The V gene lost 4 bases and the J gene lost 2 bases, with 10 bases spanning the gap. The germline gives CDR1 SGHRS, CDR2 YFSETQ. The CDR3 is made up of 14 amino acids. The CDR3 spells CASSQGTGNQPQHF. The DNA of the CDR3 is TGCGCCAGCAGCCAAGGGACCGGCAATCAGCCCCAGCATTTT.

This clone showed up just a few times. The J gene is TRBJ1-3, the V gene TRBV5-1; D gene ambiguous. Germline assignment: CDR1 SGHRS and CDR2 YFSETQ. Trimming pared 4 bases from V and 4 bases from J, leaving 9 bases between. The CDR3 is 13 amino acids. The CDR3 reads CASSAGSGNTIYF. CDR3 DNA sequence: TGCGCCAGCAGCGCCGGGTCCGGAAACACCATATATTTT.

The chain employs TRBV10-3 and TRBJ1-5, with 7 positions matching TRBD1. J lost 7 bases, V lost 11 bases, and 11 bases had no gene match. Per the germline V gene, CDR1 is ENHRY and CDR2 is SYGVKD. This CDR3 is 13 amino acids long. CDR3 loop: CASRGGAGQPQHF. The CDR3, as DNA: TGTGCCTCCAGGGGGGGGGCTGGGCAGCCCCAGCATTTT.

This chain connects TRBV15 to TRBJ1-5; no clear D gene. In germline, CDR1 is LNHNV, CDR2 YYDKDF (reference sequence). V lost 0 bases, J lost 0 bases, and 9 bases lay in between. CDR3 length: 16 residues. The DNA for the CDR3 is TGTGCCACCAGCAGAGATAGGGCAGGTAGCAATCAGCCCCAGCATTTT. Translation gives CATSRDRAGSNQPQHF.

The chain combines TRBV9 with TRBJ1-1, with D unclear. Germline lookup yields CDR1 SGDLS and CDR2 YYNGEE. The ends were cut back, 4 bases at V and 2 bases at J, with 6 bases in the middle. The CDR3 sequence is 12 residues long. The chain's CDR3 is CASSNQNTEAFF. The CDR3 DNA reads TGTGCCAGCAGCAATCAAAACACTGAAGCTTTCTTT.

This clone came up once. This chain uses TRBV10-3 with TRBJ2-5; a possible D gene is TRBD1 (6 bases). V dropped 4 bases and J dropped 2 bases, with 14 bases sitting between them. This CDR3 contains 15 residues. Germline values: CDR1 ENHRY, CDR2 SYGVKD. The CDR3 loop is CAISGGQTIQETQYF. The CDR3, as DNA: TGTGCCATCAGTGGAGGACAGACGATTCAAGAGACCCAGTACTTC.

This clone has more than one count but fewer than ten. The CDR3 is CASSRNVYGYTF. Here the CDR3 DNA reads TGTGCCAGCTCCCGGAACGTCTATGGCTACACCTTC. The chain recombines TRBV2 with TRBJ1-2, with D unclear. The V gene's germline CDR1 is SNHLY and CDR2 FYNNEI. The CDR3 runs to 12 residues. Between the trimmed V and J ends, which lost 8 bases and 4 bases, there was a span of 11 bases. Based on the CDR3 plus reference TRBV2 and TRBJ1-2, the full variable domain is EPEVTQTPSHQVTQMGQEVILRCVPISNHLYFYWYRQILGQKVEFLVSFYNNEISEKSEIFDDQFSVERPDGSNFTLKIRSTKLEDSAMYFCASSRNVYGYTFGSGTRLTVV.

J is TRBJ2-1 and V is TRBV4-2; D may be TRBD2 (6 bases). The ends were cut back, 0 bases at V and 0 bases at J, with 9 bases in the middle. Germline CDR1 and CDR2: LGHNA and YNFKEQ. The CDR3 loop spans 16 amino acids. CDR3: CASSQEASASYNEQFF. The CDR3 nucleotides read TGTGCCAGCAGCCAAGAGGCTAGCGCCTCCTACAATGAGCAGTTCTTC.